These 25 T cell receptor beta chains originate from one sample sequenced in a study of blood T cell repertoires in COVID-19. Only in-frame clones appear in the TCRdb table, and some are missing; sequencing was by immunoSEQ multiplex PCR. Of roughly 180,000 clones detected, 81% appear once; the ten largest clones hold roughly 6%. The sequencing input was PBMCs or T cells enriched from blood (not recorded which). The receptors were sampled from a woman between 35 and 50 years old with acute COVID-19.

Note on this clone: Distinct nucleotide sequences in the sample also encode this CDR3. The chain combines TRBV19 with TRBJ2-1, with 8 bases lining up with TRBD2. Germline CDR1 reads LNHDA; CDR2 reads SQIVND (reference sequence). Trimming at V came to 3 bases and at J to 9 bases, leaving 7 bases not matched to a gene. The CDR3 covers 14 residues. In DNA, the CDR3 is TGTGCCAGTAGTATCGCGGGAGGAGGAGGTGAGCAGTTCTTC. Its protein product is CASSIAGGGGEQFF.

This chain uses TRBV5-4 with TRBJ2-7, with a weak D call TRBD2 (5 bases). The CDR3 length is 13 residues. Germline CDR1 is SGHNT and CDR2 is YYREEE (reference sequence). The V end was cut by 4 bases, the J end by 0 bases, with 8 bases between. CDR3 DNA sequence: TGTGCCAGCAGCCTGGACTTCTCCTACGAGCAGTACTTC. Translation: CASSLDFSYEQYF. Drawing the rest from reference TRBV5-4 and TRBJ2-7, the complete variable domain is ETGVTQSPTHLIKTRGQQVTLRCSSQSGHNTVSWYQQALGQGPQFIFQYYREEENGRGNFPPRFSGLQFPNYSSELNVNALELDDSALYLCASSLDFSYEQYFGPGTRLTVT.

The chain recombines TRBV7-3 with TRBJ2-1; 14 bases are a match to TRBD2. The CDR3 consists of 17 residues. Germline V lookup: CDR1 SGHTA, CDR2 FQGTGA. J was trimmed by 5 bases and V by 0 bases; bases with no gene match: 3. CDR3 protein: CASSLTGLAGVDNEQFF. In DNA, the CDR3 is TGTGCCAGCAGCTTAACGGGACTAGCGGGAGTAGACAATGAGCAGTTCTTC.

The V and J genes are TRBV7-2 and TRBJ1-2; 7 positions agree with TRBD1. The CDR3 covers 14 residues. The ends lost 4 bases at V and 3 bases at J; junction bases unmatched: 5. Germline V lookup: CDR1 SGHTA, CDR2 FQGNSA. The CDR3 loop reads CASSSGGQYYGYTF. CDR3 nucleotides: TGTGCCAGCAGCTCAGGGGGGCAGTACTATGGCTACACCTTC.

The CDR3 loop reads CASSPLWATEAFF. The CDR3 DNA sequence: TGCGCCAGCAGCCCCCTTTGGGCGACTGAAGCTTTCTTT. V and J are TRBV5-1 and TRBJ1-1; no clear D gene. This CDR3 spans 13 amino acids. V was trimmed by 4 bases and J by 5 bases, leaving 12 bases between them. CDR1 is SGHRS and CDR2 is YFSETQ in the germline V gene.

In this sample, this clone turned up once. J is TRBJ1-5 and V is TRBV19; TRBD1 aligns across 9 bases. In germline, CDR1 is LNHDA, CDR2 SQIVND (reference sequence). V lost 5 bases to trimming and J lost 8 bases; unmatched junction nucleotides: 16. This CDR3 is 17 amino acids long. The CDR3: CASSLGQGSAVMEPQHF. CDR3 bases: TGTGCCAGTAGTTTAGGACAGGGGAGTGCTGTTATGGAGCCCCAGCATTTT. The full variable domain, its missing parts supplied by reference TRBV19 and TRBJ1-5, is DGGITQSPKYLFRKEGQNVTLSCEQNLNHDAMYWYRQDPGQGLRLIYYSQIVNDFQKGDIAEGYSVSREKKESFPLTVTSAQKNPTAFYLCASSLGQGSAVMEPQHFGDGTRLSIL.

The chain links TRBV5-1 to TRBJ1-4, with 10 nucleotides matching TRBD1. The CDR3 covers 15 residues. Germline V gene lookup returns CDR1 SGHRS and CDR2 YFSETQ. The junction had 3 bases not matched to a gene; V was cut back by 0 bases and J by 7 bases. The CDR3 DNA follows: TGCGCCAGCAGCTTGGCGGGGACAGGGGTTGAAAAACTGTTTTTT. It translates to CASSLAGTGVEKLFF.

This clone was counted a single time. The genes are TRBV27 and TRBJ2-3; 7 bases match TRBD1. The germline gives CDR1 MNHEY, CDR2 SMNVEV (reference sequence). CDR3 length equals 15 residues. The V and J ends lost 3 bases and 3 bases, in that order; junction bases with no gene match: 6. CDR3 nucleotide sequence: TGTGCCAGCAGTTTGACAGGGTTGGGGACAGATACGCAGTATTTT. Translating it yields CASSLTGLGTDTQYF.

This chain's CDR3 is CASSFRLAGYNEQFF. Here the CDR3 DNA reads TGCGCCAGCAGCTTCCGACTAGCGGGGTACAATGAGCAGTTCTTC. The chain links TRBV4-1 to TRBJ2-1, with 11 nucleotides matching TRBD2. With V trimmed by 5 bases and J by 4 bases, 4 bases remained unmatched. The CDR3 is made up of 15 amino acids. The germline gives CDR1 MGHRA, CDR2 YSYEKL.

This sequence joins TRBV6-5 and TRBJ1-1; D is uncertain. In germline, CDR1 is MNHEY, CDR2 SVGAGI. CDR3 length: 12 residues. Trimming removed 6 bases from V and 3 bases from J, with 8 bases in between. The CDR3 here is CASRGRYTEAFF. CDR3 nucleotides: TGTGCCAGCAGGGGCAGATACACTGAAGCTTTCTTT.

This chain connects TRBV5-1 to TRBJ2-5, with D maybe TRBD1 (5 bases). In germline, CDR1 is SGHRS, CDR2 YFSETQ. V gave up 6 bases and J gave up 4 bases, with 13 bases separating them. The length of the CDR3 is 13 residues. The CDR3 nucleotides read TGCGCCAGCACCCAGGGCATGAGAGAGACCCAGTACTTC. Amino acids: CASTQGMRETQYF.

CDR3 amino acids: CASSLTGGPSGNTIYF. The CDR3 coding sequence is TGTGCCAGCAGCTTGACAGGGGGTCCCTCTGGAAACACCATATATTTT. The chain couples TRBV7-2 to TRBJ1-3, with 9 bases fitting TRBD1. The CDR3 spans 16 residues. The V gene end was trimmed by 3 bases and the J gene end by 0 bases; junction bases not matched to a gene: 3. Germline loops: CDR1 SGHTA, CDR2 FQGNSA.

This chain links TRBV7-8 with TRBJ2-1, with 9 bases lining up with TRBD2. The CDR3 is made up of 17 amino acids. Losses at the gene ends were 4 bases for V and 4 bases for J; bases not matched to a gene: 11. The germline gives CDR1 SGHVS, CDR2 FQNEAQ. CDR3 DNA: TGTGCCAGCAGCTCTAGACTTGCGGGAGGGGAATACAATGAGCAGTTCTTC. It yields the protein CASSSRLAGGEYNEQFF.

This clone appeared a few times. The chain has TRBV10-3 and TRBJ1-2; D unclear. V dropped 2 bases and J dropped 0 bases, with 7 bases sitting between them. Germline V CDR1 and CDR2: ENHRY, SYGVKD. The CDR3 totals 14 residues. The CDR3 is CAISELQTNYGYTF. The CDR3, as DNA: TGTGCCATCAGTGAGCTTCAGACTAACTATGGCTACACCTTC.

The chain is built from TRBV18 and TRBJ2-3; 9 bases are a match to TRBD2. Germline V gives CDR1 KGHSH, CDR2 LQKENI. The CDR3 loop spans 15 amino acids. Trimming at V came to 5 bases and at J to 0 bases, leaving 3 bases not matched to a gene. Here the CDR3 DNA reads TGTGCCAGCTCAGCTAGCGGGACTAGCACAGATACGCAGTATTTT. It translates to CASSASGTSTDTQYF.

The chain carries TRBV6-5 and TRBJ2-3; 10 bases line up with TRBD2. Germline values: CDR1 MNHEY, CDR2 SVGAGI. J lost 7 bases, V lost 0 bases, and 7 bases had no gene match. The CDR3 extends over 16 amino acids. CDR3 protein: CASSYSRAGGPNTQYF. The CDR3 bases are TGTGCCAGCAGTTACTCTCGAGCGGGAGGGCCAAATACGCAGTATTTT.

V and J are TRBV5-1 and TRBJ2-2, with TRBD2 matching over 12 bases. Trimming took 5 bases from V and 3 from J; bases not matched to a gene: 14. The CDR3 totals 19 residues. The germline V gene encodes CDR1 SGHRS and CDR2 YFSETQ. CDR3 amino acids: CASSFTLAGGPRDTGELFF. For the CDR3, the DNA is TGCGCCAGCAGTTTCACCCTAGCGGGAGGGCCCAGGGACACCGGGGAGCTGTTTTTT.

As DNA, the CDR3 is TGTGCCAGCAGTCTCTACCAGGGGGTCTATGGCTACACCTTC. This translates into CASSLYQGVYGYTF. The V gene is TRBV27, the J gene TRBJ1-2, with 7 bases matching TRBD1. The CDR3 extends over 14 amino acids. V lost 5 bases to trimming and J lost 4 bases; unmatched junction nucleotides: 7. In germline, CDR1 is MNHEY, CDR2 SMNVEV (reference sequence).

Only a few counts were recorded for this clone. This sequence joins TRBV11-2 and TRBJ1-3, with 7 positions matching TRBD1. This CDR3 contains 18 residues. J was trimmed by 0 bases and V by 1 base; bases with no gene match: 9. Per germline, CDR1 SGHAT and CDR2 FQNNGV. CDR3 nucleotide sequence: TGTGCCAGCAGCTTAGGCTCAGGGGGGACCCTCTCTGGAAACACCATATATTTT. The encoded protein is CASSLGSGGTLSGNTIYF.

V is TRBV18 and J is TRBJ2-7, with a possible D match to TRBD1 (6 bases). CDR1 and CDR2 (germline): KGHSH, LQKENI. The CDR3 is 14 residues long. Trimming cost V 3 bases and J 0 bases, with 9 bases left between them. This chain's CDR3 is CASSPGTFSYEQYF. The CDR3 nucleotides read TGTGCCAGCTCACCTGGGACATTCTCCTACGAGCAGTACTTC.

The chain has TRBV12-5 and TRBJ2-1, with D tentatively TRBD2 (5 bases). This CDR3 has 14 amino acids. With 1 base removed from V and 5 bases from J, the gap between germline ends came to 9 bases. Germline-derived CDR1 and CDR2 are LGHNT and FRNRAP. The CDR3: CASGLDYGDNEQFF. CDR3 nucleotide sequence: TGTGCTAGTGGTTTGGATTACGGGGACAATGAGCAGTTCTTC.

The chain carries TRBV2 and TRBJ2-7, with TRBD2 matching over 8 bases. After removal of 3 bases from V and 2 bases from J, the junction contained 18 bases not matched to a gene. This CDR3 is built from 19 residues. Germline-derived CDR1 and CDR2 are SNHLY and FYNNEI. This CDR3 is CASSEYPKRGFIHPYEQYV. The CDR3 bases are TGTGCCAGCAGTGAGTACCCCAAGCGGGGGTTTATCCATCCCTACGAGCAGTACGTC.

The chain couples TRBV7-2 to TRBJ2-3; D not resolved. V was clipped by 2 bases and J by 2 bases, with 8 bases between them. Germline V gene data show CDR1 as SGHTA and CDR2 as FQGNSA. This CDR3 is 14 amino acids long. The CDR3 nucleotides are TGTGCCAGCAGCTTACAGTGGTCCACAGATACGCAGTATTTT. Translating gives CASSLQWSTDTQYF.

This clone was observed a handful of times. The J gene is TRBJ2-2, the V gene TRBV5-1, with D perhaps TRBD2 (5 bases). The V gene's germline CDR1 is SGHRS and CDR2 YFSETQ. V lost 6 bases and J 2 bases, leaving 8 bases between the germline ends. The CDR3 consists of 13 residues. Here the CDR3 DNA reads TGCGCCAGCAACCCGGGAAACACCGGGGAGCTGTTTTTT. This translates into CASNPGNTGELFF.

The chain joins TRBV2 to TRBJ2-1; TRBD1 might be the D (5 bases). Trimming removed 5 bases at V and 7 bases at J, with 12 bases between. Germline V lookup: CDR1 SNHLY, CDR2 FYNNEI. The CDR3 loop spans 13 amino acids. The CDR3 is CASSSAGKNEQFF. DNA of the CDR3: TGTGCCAGCAGTTCCGCAGGGAAGAATGAGCAGTTCTTC.